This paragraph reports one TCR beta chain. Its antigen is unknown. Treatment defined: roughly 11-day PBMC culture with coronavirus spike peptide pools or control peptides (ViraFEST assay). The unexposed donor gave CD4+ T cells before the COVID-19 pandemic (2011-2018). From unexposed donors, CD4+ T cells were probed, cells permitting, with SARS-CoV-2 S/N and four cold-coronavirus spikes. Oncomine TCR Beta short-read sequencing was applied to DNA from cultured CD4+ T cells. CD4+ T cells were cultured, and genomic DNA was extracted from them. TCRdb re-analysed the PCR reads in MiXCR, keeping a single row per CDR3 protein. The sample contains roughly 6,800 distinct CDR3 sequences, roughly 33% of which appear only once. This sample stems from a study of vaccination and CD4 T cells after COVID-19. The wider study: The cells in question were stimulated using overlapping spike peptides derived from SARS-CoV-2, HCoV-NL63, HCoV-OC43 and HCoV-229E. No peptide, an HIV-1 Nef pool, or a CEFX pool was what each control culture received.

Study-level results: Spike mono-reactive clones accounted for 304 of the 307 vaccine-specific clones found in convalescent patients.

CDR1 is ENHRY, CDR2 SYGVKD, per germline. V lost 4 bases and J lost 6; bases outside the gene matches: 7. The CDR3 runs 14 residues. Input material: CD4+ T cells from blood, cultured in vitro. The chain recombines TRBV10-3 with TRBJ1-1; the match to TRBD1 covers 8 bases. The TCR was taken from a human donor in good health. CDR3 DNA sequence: TGTGCCATCAGTGGGACAGGGATGAGGGCTGAAGCTTTCTTT. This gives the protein CAISGTGMRAEAFF.